These 9 T cell receptor beta chains were sequenced from one sample in a study of blood T cell repertoires in COVID-19. Profiled with immunoSEQ multiplex PCR; TCRdb holds only in-frame clones, not every one. The table includes roughly 200,000 clones, nearly 90% detected once. Material for sequencing was peripheral blood. The receptors derive from a man aged 60 to 69 with active or convalescent COVID-19.

J is TRBJ1-2 and V is TRBV30, with 11 positions matching TRBD1. V lost 0 bases, J lost 8 bases, and 11 bases stayed unmatched. CDR1 is GTSNPN, CDR2 SVGIG, per germline (reference sequence). The CDR3 is made up of 16 amino acids. CDR3 in amino acids: CAWSVNTGTGGGGYTF. Written as DNA, the CDR3 is TGTGCCTGGAGTGTAAACACCGGGACAGGGGGAGGGGGCTACACCTTC. Full variable domain (remainder filled in from reference TRBV30 and TRBJ1-2): SQTIHQWPATLVQPVGSPLSLECTVEGTSNPNLYWYRQAAGRGLQLLFYSVGIGQISSEVPQNLSASRPQDRQFILSSKKLLLSDSGFYLCAWSVNTGTGGGGYTFGSGTRLTVV.

V usage is TRBV19 and J usage is TRBJ1-3; tentatively, D is TRBD1 (5 bases). The CDR3 totals 16 residues. The germline V gene encodes CDR1 LNHDA and CDR2 SQIVND (reference sequence). V gave up 11 bases and J gave up 0 bases, with 20 bases separating them. The CDR3 DNA reads TGTGCCGCGGGGCGGGGCGCCTCTCACTCTGGAAACACCATATATTTT. Translation gives CAAGRGASHSGNTIYF.

This chain connects TRBV5-1 to TRBJ2-7; D is possibly TRBD2 (5 bases). CDR1 SGHRS and CDR2 YFSETQ come from the germline V gene. V lost 0 bases and J lost 2, with 9 bases in between. CDR3 size: 14 residues. The chain's CDR3 is CASSLVPGTYEQYF. The CDR3 bases are TGCGCCAGCAGCTTGGTTCCGGGGACCTACGAGCAGTACTTC.

The rearrangement joins TRBV9 to TRBJ2-4; TRBD2 aligns across 9 bases. This CDR3 contains 16 residues. In germline, CDR1 is SGDLS, CDR2 YYNGEE. Trimming took 3 bases from V and 5 from J; bases not matched to a gene: 9. CDR3 residues: CASSDSAGGAENIQYF. CDR3 DNA sequence: TGTGCCAGCAGCGATTCAGCGGGGGGAGCGGAAAACATTCAGTACTTC.

This sequence joins TRBV30 and TRBJ1-1, with 7 bases matching TRBD1. Trimming removed 0 bases from V and 12 bases from J; junction bases left unmatched: 7. The CDR3 is 12 residues long. Germline-derived CDR1 and CDR2 are GTSNPN and SVGIG (reference sequence). For the CDR3, the DNA is TGTGCCTGGAGTGTACAGGGGAGCAGGTCTTTCTTT. It encodes CAWSVQGSRSFF.

The CDR3 bases are TGTGCCAGCAGCAAAGCAACAGGGCCGAACACTGAAGCTTTCTTT. This encodes CASSKATGPNTEAFF. The genes are TRBV21-1 and TRBJ1-1; the D segment call TRBD1 is taken from the table without a DNA check. TRBV21-1 represents a pseudogene. The CDR3 sequence is 15 residues long.

The chain recombines TRBV5-1 with TRBJ2-3; 9 bases match TRBD1. The CDR3 covers 15 residues. The J segment lost 2 bases and the V segment lost 2 bases, leaving 3 bases of the junction unmatched. From germline, CDR1 is SGHRS and CDR2 YFSETQ. The CDR3 sequence is CASSFGTGTTDTQYF. In DNA form, the CDR3 reads TGCGCCAGCAGCTTCGGGACAGGGACCACAGATACGCAGTATTTT.

The genes are TRBV5-1 and TRBJ2-1, with 7 bases identical to TRBD1. Germline V gene lookup returns CDR1 SGHRS and CDR2 YFSETQ. The CDR3 is 17 residues long. Losses at the gene ends were 3 bases for V and 0 bases for J; bases not matched to a gene: 9. The CDR3 protein is CASSYRDSGSSYNEQFF. DNA of the CDR3: TGCGCCAGCAGCTATCGGGACAGCGGAAGCTCCTACAATGAGCAGTTCTTC.

The chain combines TRBV18 with TRBJ1-1; TRBD1 might be the D (5 bases). The ends were cut back, 1 base at V and 4 bases at J, with 13 bases in the middle. The germline gives CDR1 KGHSH, CDR2 LQKENI. The CDR3 is 15 residues long. This CDR3 reads CASSPRRGDGTEAFF. CDR3 DNA: TGTGCCAGCTCACCACGACGGGGGGACGGCACTGAAGCTTTCTTT. Full variable domain (rest looked up from reference TRBV18 and TRBJ1-1): NAGVMQNPRHLVRRRGQEARLRCSPMKGHSHVYWYRQLPEEGLKFMVYLQKENIIDESGMPKERFSAEFPKEGPSILRIQQVVRGDSAAYFCASSPRRGDGTEAFFGQGTRLTVV.